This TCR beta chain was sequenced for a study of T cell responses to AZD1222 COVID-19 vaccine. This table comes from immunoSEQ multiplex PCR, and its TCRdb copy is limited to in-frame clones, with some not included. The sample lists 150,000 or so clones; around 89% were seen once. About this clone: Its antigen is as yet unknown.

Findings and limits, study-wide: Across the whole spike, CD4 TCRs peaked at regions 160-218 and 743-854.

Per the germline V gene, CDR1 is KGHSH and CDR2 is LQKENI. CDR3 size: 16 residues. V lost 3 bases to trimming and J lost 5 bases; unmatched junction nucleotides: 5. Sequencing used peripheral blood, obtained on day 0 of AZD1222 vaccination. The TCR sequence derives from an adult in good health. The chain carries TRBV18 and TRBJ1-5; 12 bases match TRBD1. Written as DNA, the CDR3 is TGTGCCAGCTCACCGGGACAGGGGGCAAGGGATCAGCCCCAGCATTTT. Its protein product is CASSPGQGARDQPQHF.